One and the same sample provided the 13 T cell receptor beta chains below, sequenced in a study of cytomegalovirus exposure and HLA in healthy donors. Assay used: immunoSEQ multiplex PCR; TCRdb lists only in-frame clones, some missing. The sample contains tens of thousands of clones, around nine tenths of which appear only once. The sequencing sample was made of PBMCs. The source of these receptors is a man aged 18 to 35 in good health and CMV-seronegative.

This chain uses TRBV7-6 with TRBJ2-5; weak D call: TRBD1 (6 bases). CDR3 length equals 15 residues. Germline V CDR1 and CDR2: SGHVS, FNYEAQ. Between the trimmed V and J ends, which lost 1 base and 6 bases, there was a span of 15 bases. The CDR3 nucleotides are TGTGCCAGCAGCTTAGTGCCAGGGGACGAGAAGACCCAGTACTTC. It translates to CASSLVPGDEKTQYF.

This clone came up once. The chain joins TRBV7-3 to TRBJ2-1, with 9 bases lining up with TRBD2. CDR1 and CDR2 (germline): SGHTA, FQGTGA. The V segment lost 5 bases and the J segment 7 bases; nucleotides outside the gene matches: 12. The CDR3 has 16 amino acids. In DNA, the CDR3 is TGTGCCAGCAGCCCGCAATCGGGACTAGCCGGGAATGAGCAGTTCTTC. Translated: CASSPQSGLAGNEQFF.

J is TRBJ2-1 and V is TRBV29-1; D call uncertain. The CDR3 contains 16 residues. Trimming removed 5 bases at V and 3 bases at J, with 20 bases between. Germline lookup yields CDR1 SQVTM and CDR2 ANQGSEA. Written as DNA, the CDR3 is TGCAGCGTTCACATAGGCGGTAAGGTGGGCTACAATGAGCAGTTCTTC. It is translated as CSVHIGGKVGYNEQFF.

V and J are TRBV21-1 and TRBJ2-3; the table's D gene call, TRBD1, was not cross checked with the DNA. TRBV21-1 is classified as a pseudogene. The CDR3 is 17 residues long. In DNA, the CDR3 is TGTGCCAGCAGCAAAGTTCCGGCCAGGGATAGCACAGATACGCAGTATTTT. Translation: CASSKVPARDSTDTQYF.

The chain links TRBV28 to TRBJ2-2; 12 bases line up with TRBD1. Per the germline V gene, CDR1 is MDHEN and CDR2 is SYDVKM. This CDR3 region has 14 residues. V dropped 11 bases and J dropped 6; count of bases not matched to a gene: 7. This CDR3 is CAGGGTGGSGELFF. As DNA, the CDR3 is TGTGCCGGTGGGGGGACAGGGGGCTCCGGGGAGCTGTTTTTT.

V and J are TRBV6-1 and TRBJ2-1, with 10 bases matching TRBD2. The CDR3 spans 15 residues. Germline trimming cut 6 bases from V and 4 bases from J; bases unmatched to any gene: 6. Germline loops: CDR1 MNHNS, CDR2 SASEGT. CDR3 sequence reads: CASRLTSGTYNEQFF. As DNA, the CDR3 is TGTGCCAGCAGGCTAACTAGCGGGACTTACAATGAGCAGTTCTTC.

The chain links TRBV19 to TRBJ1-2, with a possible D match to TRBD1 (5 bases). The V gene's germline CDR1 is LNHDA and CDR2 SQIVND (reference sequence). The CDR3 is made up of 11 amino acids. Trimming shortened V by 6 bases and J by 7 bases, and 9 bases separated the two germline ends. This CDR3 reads CASRGLSGYTF. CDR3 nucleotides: TGTGCCAGTAGGGGGCTGTCTGGCTACACCTTC.

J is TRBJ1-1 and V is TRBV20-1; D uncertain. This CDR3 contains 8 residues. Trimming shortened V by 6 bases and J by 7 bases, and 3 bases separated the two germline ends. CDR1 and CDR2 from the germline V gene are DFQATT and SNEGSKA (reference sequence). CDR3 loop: CSAGEAFF. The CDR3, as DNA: TGCAGTGCCGGTGAAGCTTTCTTT.

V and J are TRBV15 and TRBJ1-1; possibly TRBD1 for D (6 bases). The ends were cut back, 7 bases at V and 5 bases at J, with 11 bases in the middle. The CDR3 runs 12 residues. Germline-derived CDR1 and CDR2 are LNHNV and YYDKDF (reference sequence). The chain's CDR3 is CATNREGTEAFF. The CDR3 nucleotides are TGTGCCACCAACAGGGAGGGGACTGAAGCTTTCTTT.

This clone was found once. CDR3 loop: CASSLAPGDTEAFF. In DNA form, the CDR3 reads TGTGCCAGCAGCTTAGCCCCAGGGGACACTGAAGCTTTCTTT. The J gene is TRBJ1-1, the V gene TRBV7-2; TRBD1 is a possible D gene (6 bases). The CDR3 consists of 14 residues. Germline V lookup: CDR1 SGHTA, CDR2 FQGNSA. Trimming shortened V by 0 bases and J by 3 bases, and 8 bases separated the two germline ends.

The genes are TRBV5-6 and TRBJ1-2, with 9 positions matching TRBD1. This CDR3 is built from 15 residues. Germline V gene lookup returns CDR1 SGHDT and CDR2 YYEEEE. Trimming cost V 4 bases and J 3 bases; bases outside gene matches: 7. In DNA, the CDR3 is TGTGCCAGCAGCAGCGGGACAGGGTGGGACTATGGCTACACCTTC. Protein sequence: CASSSGTGWDYGYTF.

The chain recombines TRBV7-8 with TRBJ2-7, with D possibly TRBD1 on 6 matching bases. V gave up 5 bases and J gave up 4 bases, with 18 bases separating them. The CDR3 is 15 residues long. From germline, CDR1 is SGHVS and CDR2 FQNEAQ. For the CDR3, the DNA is TGTGCCAGCAGCGCCCGGGACATAAGCCTTTACGAGCAGTACTTC. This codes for CASSARDISLYEQYF. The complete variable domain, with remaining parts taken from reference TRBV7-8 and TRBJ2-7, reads GAGVSQSPRYKVAKRGQDVALRCDPISGHVSLFWYQQALGQGPEFLTYFQNEAQLDKSGLPSDRFFAERPEGSVSTLKIQRTQQEDSAVYLCASSARDISLYEQYFGPGTRLTVT.

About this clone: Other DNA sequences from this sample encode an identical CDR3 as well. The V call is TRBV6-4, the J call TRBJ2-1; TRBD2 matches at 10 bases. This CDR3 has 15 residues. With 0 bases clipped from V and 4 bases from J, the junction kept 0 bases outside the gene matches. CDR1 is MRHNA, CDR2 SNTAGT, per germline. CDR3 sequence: CASSDSTSGYNEQFF. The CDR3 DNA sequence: TGTGCCAGCAGTGACTCGACTAGCGGGTACAATGAGCAGTTCTTC.